This T cell receptor beta chain was observed in a study of beta chain features in type 1 diabetes. Study-wide findings and caveats: A pattern of fewer insertions and more deletions at VDJ junctions was seen in type 1 diabetes patients. When Type 1 diabetes patients were examined, their TCRB CDR3s proved moderately but significantly shorter in all four CD4+ subsets.

As concerns this clone: Its specificity is not known.

Trimming cost V 5 bases and J 2 bases, with 16 bases left between them. This CDR3 region has 16 residues. cDNA synthesis used the whole RNA isolate, giving expressed TCRB sequences. Deep immunoSEQ sequencing covered naive, central memory and regulatory T cell samples. Only in-frame clones appear in the TCRdb table, and some are missing; sequencing was by immunoSEQ multiplex PCR. Of approximately 730,000 clones detected, roughly an eighth appear once; the ten largest clones hold less than 0.025%. The TCR comes from a young man with type 1 diabetes. The rearrangement links TRBV23-1 to TRBJ1-5, with D tentatively TRBD1 (5 bases). Being an ORF, TRBV23-1 has a function that is uncertain. The material sequenced was naive CD4+ T cells from blood. The CDR3 reads CASSGTPVGCNQPQHF. Written as DNA, the CDR3 is TGCGCCAGCAGTGGGACCCCGGTCGGTTGCAATCAGCCCCAGCATTTT.